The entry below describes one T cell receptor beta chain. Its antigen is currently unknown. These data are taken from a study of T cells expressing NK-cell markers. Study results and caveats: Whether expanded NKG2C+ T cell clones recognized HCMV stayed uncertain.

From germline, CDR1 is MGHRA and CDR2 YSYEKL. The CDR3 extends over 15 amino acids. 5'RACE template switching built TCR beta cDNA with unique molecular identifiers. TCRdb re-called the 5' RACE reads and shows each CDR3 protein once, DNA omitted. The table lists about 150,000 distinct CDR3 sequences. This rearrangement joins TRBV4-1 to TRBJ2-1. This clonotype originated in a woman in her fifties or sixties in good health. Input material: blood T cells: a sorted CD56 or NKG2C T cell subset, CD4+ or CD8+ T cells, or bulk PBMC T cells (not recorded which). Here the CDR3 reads CASSQVLGSHNEQFF.